Below are 21 T cell receptor beta chains sequenced from a single sample in a study of chemoradiotherapy in HPV16-positive cancers. Measured with immunoSEQ multiplex PCR; TCRdb has only the in-frame clones, and not every one. The sample lists around 30,000 clones; around 89% were seen once. The source was blood, collected from a patient who underwent chemoradiotherapy. The receptors originated from a human donor with HPV-associated anogenital cancer.

The V and J genes are TRBV19 and TRBJ1-6; 9 nucleotides align to TRBD1. J lost 8 bases, V lost 8 bases, and 4 bases had no gene match. Germline V gene data show CDR1 as LNHDA and CDR2 as SQIVND (reference sequence). The CDR3 loop spans 13 amino acids. The DNA for the CDR3 is TGTGCCAGTCAGACAGGGGGTGATTCACCCCTCCACTTT. Translation gives CASQTGGDSPLHF.

The chain recombines TRBV19 with TRBJ2-7, with a possible D match to TRBD1 (6 bases). The CDR3 has 15 residues. V lost 4 bases and J lost 0, with 13 bases in between. CDR1 is LNHDA and CDR2 is SQIVND in the germline V gene (reference sequence). The CDR3 DNA follows: TGTGCCAGTAGTAAACAGGGTATCAGCTCCTACGAGCAGTACTTC. It encodes CASSKQGISSYEQYF.

The table lists this clone with a few counts. The V call is TRBV10-2, the J call TRBJ2-3; TRBD2 agrees at 7 bases. Trimming took 8 bases from V and 1 from J; bases not matched to a gene: 6. CDR3 length equals 14 residues. Germline-derived CDR1 and CDR2 are WSHSY and SAAADI. In DNA, the CDR3 is TGCGCCAGCGGACTAGAACCCCGCACAGATACGCAGTATTTT. It specifies CASGLEPRTDTQYF.

The chain uses TRBV5-6 and TRBJ2-1; no firm D call. The CDR3 contains 15 residues. V was trimmed by 2 bases and J by 0 bases, leaving 9 bases between them. From germline, CDR1 is SGHDT and CDR2 YYEEEE. The CDR3 DNA sequence: TGTGCCAGCAGCTTAAGGGCCCGCTCCTACAATGAGCAGTTCTTC. This gives the protein CASSLRARSYNEQFF. The complete variable domain, with remaining parts taken from reference TRBV5-6 and TRBJ2-1, reads DAGVTQSPTHLIKTRGQQVTLRCSPKSGHDTVSWYQQALGQGPQFIFQYYEEEERQRGNFPDRFSGHQFPNYSSELNVNALLLGDSALYLCASSLRARSYNEQFFGPGTRLTVL.

This clone showed up just a few times. The J gene is TRBJ2-6, the V gene TRBV5-6; D is possibly TRBD1 (5 bases). The CDR3 has 17 amino acids. The V end was cut by 3 bases, the J end by 1 base, with 14 bases between. Germline CDR1 is SGHDT and CDR2 is YYEEEE. CDR3 region: CASSSQGSWSGANVLTF. CDR3 nucleotide sequence: TGTGCCAGCAGCTCTCAGGGTAGTTGGTCTGGGGCCAACGTCCTGACTTTC.

V and J are TRBV5-1 and TRBJ1-5, with TRBD1 matching 7 bases. Per germline, CDR1 SGHRS and CDR2 YFSETQ. The trim removed 4 bases at V and 3 bases at J, leaving 4 bases unmatched. The CDR3 has 14 residues. The CDR3 loop is CASSPQGTNQPQHF. For the CDR3, the DNA is TGCGCCAGCAGCCCACAGGGGACCAATCAGCCCCAGCATTTT.

The chain combines TRBV5-5 with TRBJ1-4; 7 bases align to TRBD1. Germline CDR1 is SGHKS and CDR2 is YYEKEE (reference sequence). V was pared by 0 bases and J by 8 bases, with 10 bases of the junction left unmatched. The CDR3 loop spans 16 amino acids. The CDR3 nucleotides read TGTGCCAGCAGCTTGGCAACAGGGGCCTCGGCGGAAAAACTGTTTTTT. Amino acids: CASSLATGASAEKLFF.

The gene calls are TRBV7-2 and TRBJ1-1, with 7 bases that match TRBD1. The CDR3 covers 15 residues. V lost 1 base, J lost 0 bases, and 2 bases stayed unmatched. CDR1 and CDR2 from the germline V gene are SGHTA and FQGNSA. In DNA form, the CDR3 reads TGTGCCAGCAGCTTAGGGACAGGACTGAACACTGAAGCTTTCTTT. It yields the protein CASSLGTGLNTEAFF.

The chain has TRBV28 and TRBJ1-1; tentatively, D is TRBD1 (6 bases). The V end was cut by 7 bases, the J end by 9 bases, with 21 bases between. The CDR3 sequence is 14 residues long. Germline V gene lookup returns CDR1 MDHEN and CDR2 SYDVKM. The CDR3 coding sequence is TGTGCCAGCAACAACCTCACAGGGAAGGAGCAAGCTTTCTTT. It codes for CASNNLTGKEQAFF.

The chain recombines TRBV9 with TRBJ2-3, with no clear D. This CDR3 region has 13 residues. V gave up 0 bases and J gave up 2 bases, with 4 bases separating them. CDR1 and CDR2 (germline): SGDLS, YYNGEE. CDR3 nucleotide sequence: TGTGCCAGCAGCGTAGTGGTCACAGATACGCAGTATTTT. Protein: CASSVVVTDTQYF.

This clone has a handful of counts. The chain employs TRBV7-9 and TRBJ2-1; TRBD2 is a possible D gene (5 bases). Germline CDR1 and CDR2: SEHNR and FQNEAQ (reference sequence). The V end lost 2 bases, the J end lost 7 bases, and 18 bases lay between the germline ends. CDR3 length: 16 residues. The chain's CDR3 is CASSLIGGSTRNEQFF. The DNA of the CDR3 is TGTGCCAGCAGCTTAATAGGCGGGTCCACACGTAATGAGCAGTTCTTC. The variable domain in full, with the rest retrieved from reference TRBV7-9 and TRBJ2-1, is DTGVSQNPRHKITKRGQNVTFRCDPISEHNRLYWYRQTLGQGPEFLTYFQNEAQLEKSRLLSDRFSAERPKGSFSTLEIQRTEQGDSAMYLCASSLIGGSTRNEQFFGPGTRLTVL.

The chain is built from TRBV2 and TRBJ1-4; D is possibly TRBD1 (5 bases). V dropped 1 base and J dropped 7 bases, with 13 bases sitting between them. CDR1 SNHLY and CDR2 FYNNEI come from the germline V gene. CDR3 size: 15 residues. The CDR3 sequence: CASSEGGAFGEKLFF. The CDR3 region has the DNA TGTGCCAGCAGTGAAGGGGGCGCGTTTGGTGAAAAACTGTTTTTT.

This clone appeared a few times. The chain carries TRBV5-4 and TRBJ1-1, with 7 bases identical to TRBD1. The CDR3 has 14 amino acids. Germline-derived CDR1 and CDR2 are SGHNT and YYREEE (reference sequence). With 2 bases clipped from V and 3 bases from J, the junction kept 4 bases outside the gene matches. DNA for the CDR3: TGTGCCAGCAGCTTACAGGGGAGTCACACTGAAGCTTTCTTT. It yields the protein CASSLQGSHTEAFF.

This chain links TRBV14 with TRBJ2-1; 8 nucleotides line up with TRBD1. CDR1 and CDR2 (germline): SGHDN, FVKESK. J lost 9 bases, V lost 1 base, and 8 bases had no gene match. The CDR3 contains 15 residues. CDR3 loop: CASSQVSAGGSEQFF. The DNA of the CDR3 is TGTGCCAGCAGCCAAGTCTCGGCAGGGGGCAGTGAGCAGTTCTTC.

The chain carries TRBV11-2 and TRBJ2-7; D not resolved. CDR1 and CDR2 from the germline V gene are SGHAT and FQNNGV. Trimming removed 1 base at V and 2 bases at J, with 6 bases between. This CDR3 has 13 amino acids. The CDR3 DNA is TGTGCCAGCAGCTTAGGGGGTACCTACGAGCAGTACTTC. Residues: CASSLGGTYEQYF.

The chain is built from TRBV10-3 and TRBJ1-5; TRBD1 agrees at 12 bases. The length of the CDR3 is 13 residues. The V gene's germline CDR1 is ENHRY and CDR2 SYGVKD. Losses at the gene ends were 9 bases for V and 4 bases for J; bases not matched to a gene: 1. CDR3 DNA sequence: TGTGCCATGGGACAGGGGGCAAATCAGCCCCAGCATTTT. Translation: CAMGQGANQPQHF.

This sequence joins TRBV29-1 and TRBJ2-7; D is unresolved. CDR3 size: 11 residues. V lost 4 bases and J 6 bases, leaving 10 bases between the germline ends. Germline-derived CDR1 and CDR2 are SQVTM and ANQGSEA. The CDR3 DNA is TGCAGCGTTGTACGCAGCAGCGAGCAGTACTTC. Translation gives CSVVRSSEQYF.

The CDR3 bases are TGTGCCAGCAGCTTAGACAGGAGGCTGGGTGCGCAGTATTTT. It encodes CASSLDRRLGAQYF. The chain joins TRBV11-2 to TRBJ2-3, with a tentative D call TRBD2 (5 bases). Between the trimmed V and J ends, which lost 0 bases and 10 bases, there was a span of 14 bases. The CDR3 has 14 residues. The germline V gene has CDR1 SGHAT and CDR2 FQNNGV.

The V call is TRBV5-1, the J call TRBJ2-2; 11 bases fit TRBD2. From germline, CDR1 is SGHRS and CDR2 YFSETQ. This CDR3 is 19 amino acids long. V gave up 0 bases and J gave up 6 bases; unmatched junction bases: 13. The CDR3 nucleotides are TGCGCCAGCAGCTTGGTTCCCCTAGCGGGGGGAGCCAAAGCCGGGGAGCTGTTTTTT. As protein: CASSLVPLAGGAKAGELFF.

The chain joins TRBV28 to TRBJ2-1; TRBD2 matches 14 bases. The V segment lost 9 bases and the J segment 8 bases; nucleotides outside the gene matches: 3. CDR1 and CDR2 (germline): MDHEN, SYDVKM. The CDR3 length is 13 residues. The DNA of the CDR3 is TGTGCCAGTAGGACTAGCGGGAGGTATGAGCAGTTCTTC. It codes for CASRTSGRYEQFF.

The genes are TRBV6-1 and TRBJ2-7, with 10 bases aligning to TRBD2. In germline, CDR1 is MNHNS, CDR2 SASEGT. This CDR3 contains 15 residues. After removal of 2 bases from V and 12 bases from J, the junction contained 13 bases not matched to a gene. The CDR3 region is CASSEYPSGSSYRYF. In DNA, the CDR3 is TGTGCCAGCAGTGAATACCCTAGCGGGAGCAGTTATAGGTACTTC.